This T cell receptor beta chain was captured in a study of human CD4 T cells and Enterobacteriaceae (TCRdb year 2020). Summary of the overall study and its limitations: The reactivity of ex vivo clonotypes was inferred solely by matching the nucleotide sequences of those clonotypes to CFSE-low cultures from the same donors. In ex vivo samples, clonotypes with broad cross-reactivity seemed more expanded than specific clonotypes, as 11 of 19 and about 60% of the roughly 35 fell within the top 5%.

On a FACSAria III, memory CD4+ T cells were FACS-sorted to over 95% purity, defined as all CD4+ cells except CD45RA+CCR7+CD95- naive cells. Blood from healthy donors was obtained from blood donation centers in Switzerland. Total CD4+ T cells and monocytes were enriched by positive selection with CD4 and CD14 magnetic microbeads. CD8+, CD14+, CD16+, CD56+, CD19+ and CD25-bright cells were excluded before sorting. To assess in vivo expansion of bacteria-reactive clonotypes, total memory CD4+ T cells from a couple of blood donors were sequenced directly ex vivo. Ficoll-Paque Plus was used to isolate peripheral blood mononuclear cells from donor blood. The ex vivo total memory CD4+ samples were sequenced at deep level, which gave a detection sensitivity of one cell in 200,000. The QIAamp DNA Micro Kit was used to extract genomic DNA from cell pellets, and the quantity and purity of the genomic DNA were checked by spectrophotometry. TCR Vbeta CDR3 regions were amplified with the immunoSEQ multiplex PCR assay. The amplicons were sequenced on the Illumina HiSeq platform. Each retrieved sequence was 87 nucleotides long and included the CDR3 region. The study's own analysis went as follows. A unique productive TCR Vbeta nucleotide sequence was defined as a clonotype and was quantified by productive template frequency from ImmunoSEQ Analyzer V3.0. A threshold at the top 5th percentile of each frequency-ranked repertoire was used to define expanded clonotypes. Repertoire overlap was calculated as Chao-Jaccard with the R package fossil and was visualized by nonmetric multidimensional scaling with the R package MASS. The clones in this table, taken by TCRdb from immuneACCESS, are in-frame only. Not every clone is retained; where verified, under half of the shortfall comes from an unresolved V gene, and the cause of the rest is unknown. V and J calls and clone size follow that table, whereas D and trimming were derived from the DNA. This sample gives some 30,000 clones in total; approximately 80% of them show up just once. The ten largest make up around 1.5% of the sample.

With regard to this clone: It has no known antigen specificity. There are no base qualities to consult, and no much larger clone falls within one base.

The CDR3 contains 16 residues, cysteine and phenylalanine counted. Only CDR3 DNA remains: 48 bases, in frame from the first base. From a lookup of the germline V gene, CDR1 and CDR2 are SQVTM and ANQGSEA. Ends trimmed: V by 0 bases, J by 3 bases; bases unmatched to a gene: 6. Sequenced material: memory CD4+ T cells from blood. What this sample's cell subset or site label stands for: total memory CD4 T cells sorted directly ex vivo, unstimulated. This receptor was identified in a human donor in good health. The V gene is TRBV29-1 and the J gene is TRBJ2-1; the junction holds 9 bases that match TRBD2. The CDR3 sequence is CSVEEATSGLYNEQFF. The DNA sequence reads TGCAGCGTTGAAGAGGCCACTAGCGGGCTCTACAATGAGCAGTTCTTC.